This T cell receptor beta chain was profiled in a study of regulatory T cells in long-lasting Graves disease. The TCR beta library used iRepertoire HTBI primers with Arm-PCR amplification of CDR3. Each CDR3 protein is one row after TCRdb ran MiXCR on the multiplex PCR reads. The top ten hold 18% of the sample, which has approximately 350,000 distinct CDR3 sequences, roughly 12% seen once. Time point described: newly diagnosed GD, antithyroid drugs for less than 3 months. Scientists built the TCR library using RNA that was extracted from PBMCs. This clonotype was observed at least ten times. V lost 2 bases and J lost 3, with 14 bases in between. The CDR3 spans 15 residues. Germline values: CDR1 MNHEY, CDR2 SVGEGT. The data also belong to a second study, concerning T cells in Graves' hyperthyroidism and ophthalmopathy.

This TCR derives from a woman in her late teens or twenties with Graves disease. The gene calls are TRBV6-2 or TRBV6-3 and TRBJ2-7; the D is unclear. Source: peripheral blood mononuclear cells (PBMCs), taken at new diagnosis, from a patient treated with antithyroid drugs. The CDR3 DNA sequence: TGTGCCAGCAGTTACATGGACGGCGAACTCTACGAGCAGTACTTC. It is translated as CASSYMDGELYEQYF.